The rows below give T cell receptor beta chains drawn from one sample of a study of blood T cells in healthy people across ages. MiXCR was run by TCRdb on the 5' RACE reads, yielding one entry per CDR3 protein. The repertoire includes roughly 2 million distinct CDR3 sequences, about 49% of them detected once, and 2.1% sits in the top ten. Sequencing used blood. These receptor sequences come from a woman between 35 and 50 years old in good health. The CDR3 runs from the conserved cysteine through the conserved F or W. Fields, in order: clone size, V gene, D gene, J gene, CDR3 DNA, CDR3 protein. A D gene is named only where the DNA matches it firmly. Part of the rows lack a size; the others show once, few, many or a class for expanded clones.

clone_size: -
v_call: TRBV7-8
d_call: -
j_call: TRBJ2-7
cdr3_nt: TGTGCCAGCAGCCTCGCCGGGGTGGTCAACGAGCAGTACTTC
cdr3_aa: CASSLAGVVNEQYF

clone_size: -
v_call: TRBV28
d_call: -
j_call: TRBJ1-6
cdr3_nt: TGTGCCAGCAGTTCCCTGTCGGGTCGGGGTTCACCCCTCCATTTT
cdr3_aa: CASSSLSGRGSPLHF

clone_size: few
v_call: TRBV11-2
d_call: -
j_call: TRBJ2-7
cdr3_nt: TGTGCCAGCAGCTTCCGTGGACAAATCTACGAGCAGTACTTC
cdr3_aa: CASSFRGQIYEQYF

clone_size: few
v_call: TRBV7-2
d_call: TRBD2
j_call: TRBJ2-1
cdr3_nt: TGTGCCAGCAGCTTAGGGAAGGGACTAGCGTCCTACAATGAGCAGTTCTTC
cdr3_aa: CASSLGKGLASYNEQFF

clone_size: -
v_call: TRBV20-1
d_call: TRBD1
j_call: TRBJ2-5
cdr3_nt: TGCAGTGCAGAGACAGGGGCCGTCGGAGAGACCCAGTACTTC
cdr3_aa: CSAETGAVGETQYF

clone_size: -
v_call: TRBV18
d_call: -
j_call: TRBJ2-5
cdr3_nt: TGTGCCAGCTCACCACAACCAGGGTTAGAGACCCAGTACTTC
cdr3_aa: CASSPQPGLETQYF

clone_size: -
v_call: TRBV7-9
d_call: TRBD2
j_call: TRBJ2-1
cdr3_nt: TGTGCCAGCAGCCCGACGGGACTAGCTTTCTACAATGAGCAGTTCTTC
cdr3_aa: CASSPTGLAFYNEQFF

clone_size: few
v_call: TRBV11-2
d_call: -
j_call: TRBJ2-3
cdr3_nt: TGTGCCAGCAGCTTGTGGCGGGGCTATGCAGATACGCAGTATTTT
cdr3_aa: CASSLWRGYADTQYF

clone_size: -
v_call: TRBV5-1
d_call: TRBD1
j_call: TRBJ2-7
cdr3_nt: TGCGCCAGCAGACTGGGGACAGGGGCCAACGAGCAGTACTTC
cdr3_aa: CASRLGTGANEQYF

clone_size: -
v_call: TRBV3-1
d_call: TRBD1
j_call: TRBJ1-5
cdr3_nt: TGTGCCAGCAGCCAAGATCGGGACAGGGATCAGCCCCAGCATTTT
cdr3_aa: CASSQDRDRDQPQHF

clone_size: once
v_call: TRBV2
d_call: TRBD1
j_call: TRBJ1-6
cdr3_nt: TGTGCCAGCAGTGAAGACTGGGGACAGCCGGATTCACCCCTCCACTTT
cdr3_aa: CASSEDWGQPDSPLHF

clone_size: -
v_call: TRBV7-6
d_call: TRBD1
j_call: TRBJ2-7
cdr3_nt: TGTGCCAGCCGCTCGGGACAGGGGCTCCTGGACGAGCAGTACTTC
cdr3_aa: CASRSGQGLLDEQYF

clone_size: -
v_call: TRBV4-1
d_call: -
j_call: TRBJ2-7
cdr3_nt: TGCGGCAGCAGCCCCGGACAAGGGGCCTACGAGCAGTACTTC
cdr3_aa: CGSSPGQGAYEQYF

clone_size: many
v_call: TRBV7-2
d_call: -
j_call: TRBJ2-3
cdr3_nt: TGTGCCAGCAGGCTTATCACGGATACGCAGTATTTT
cdr3_aa: CASRLITDTQYF

clone_size: few
v_call: TRBV27
d_call: -
j_call: TRBJ2-5
cdr3_nt: TGTGCCAGCAGAGCATCGACGGGGGTCAGGGAGACCCAGTACTTC
cdr3_aa: CASRASTGVRETQYF

clone_size: -
v_call: TRBV20-1
d_call: -
j_call: TRBJ2-3
cdr3_nt: TGCAGTAGGACGGGGGCCCTTCGGACAGATACGCAGTATTTT
cdr3_aa: CSRTGALRTDTQYF

clone_size: -
v_call: TRBV9
d_call: -
j_call: TRBJ2-5
cdr3_nt: TGTGCCAGCAGCGTGTGGGACAACAAAGAGACCCAGTACTTC
cdr3_aa: CASSVWDNKETQYF

clone_size: few
v_call: TRBV4-3
d_call: TRBD1
j_call: TRBJ2-6
cdr3_nt: TGCGCCAGCAGCCTATACGCGACAGGGACGTCTGGGGCCAACGTCCTGACTTTC
cdr3_aa: CASSLYATGTSGANVLTF

clone_size: few
v_call: TRBV7-9
d_call: -
j_call: TRBJ2-1
cdr3_nt: TGTGCCAGCAGCTCCAGAAAGAGGCCATACAATGAGCAGTTCTTC
cdr3_aa: CASSSRKRPYNEQFF

clone_size: many
v_call: TRBV29-1
d_call: -
j_call: TRBJ2-3
cdr3_nt: TGCAGCGTTGACAATCCAGATACGCAGTATTTT
cdr3_aa: CSVDNPDTQYF

clone_size: -
v_call: TRBV4-1
d_call: TRBD2
j_call: TRBJ2-1
cdr3_nt: TGCGCCAGCAGCCAAGCCGGGAGGGATGGTAATGAGCAGTTCTTC
cdr3_aa: CASSQAGRDGNEQFF

clone_size: -
v_call: TRBV6-2/TRBV6-3
d_call: -
j_call: TRBJ2-7
cdr3_nt: TGTGCCAGCAGTCACACCGGGGCCGAGCAGTACTTC
cdr3_aa: CASSHTGAEQYF

clone_size: -
v_call: TRBV28
d_call: TRBD2
j_call: TRBJ2-1
cdr3_nt: TGTGCCAGCAGTTTACCGACTAGCGGGGGACCTAAATACAATGAGCAGTTCTTC
cdr3_aa: CASSLPTSGGPKYNEQFF

clone_size: few
v_call: TRBV13
d_call: TRBD2
j_call: TRBJ2-3
cdr3_nt: TGTGCCAGCAGCTTCGGCGGGGGGGCGTCCAGGGATACGCAGTATTTT
cdr3_aa: CASSFGGGASRDTQYF

clone_size: -
v_call: TRBV28
d_call: TRBD2
j_call: TRBJ2-7
cdr3_nt: TGTGCCAGCAATCACGGGGGGGCCGGGTCCAACGAGCAGTACTTC
cdr3_aa: CASNHGGAGSNEQYF

clone_size: -
v_call: TRBV2
d_call: -
j_call: TRBJ2-3
cdr3_nt: TGTGCCAGCGACTGGGGCATCAGCACAGATACGCAGTATTTT
cdr3_aa: CASDWGISTDTQYF

clone_size: -
v_call: TRBV11-2
d_call: -
j_call: TRBJ2-7
cdr3_nt: TGTGCCAGCAGCCCGCGGGACAGAACCTATCCTCGCGAGCAGTACTTC
cdr3_aa: CASSPRDRTYPREQYF

clone_size: -
v_call: TRBV7-2
d_call: -
j_call: TRBJ2-5
cdr3_nt: TGTGCCAGCATCCCCCGACCGGCTGGAGAGACCCAGTACTTC
cdr3_aa: CASIPRPAGETQYF

clone_size: -
v_call: TRBV20-1
d_call: -
j_call: TRBJ2-7
cdr3_nt: TGCAGTGCTAGTGTAGAGCGGAGCTCCTACAATGAGCAGTACTTC
cdr3_aa: CSASVERSSYNEQYF

clone_size: -
v_call: TRBV27
d_call: -
j_call: TRBJ1-4
cdr3_nt: TGTGCCAGCAGTTCGTCCTACGGGACATCAACCGAAAAACTGTTTTTT
cdr3_aa: CASSSSYGTSTEKLFF

clone_size: -
v_call: TRBV5-1
d_call: -
j_call: TRBJ2-5
cdr3_nt: TGCACCAGCAGCTTGGTCGGAGAGACCCAGTACTTC
cdr3_aa: CTSSLVGETQYF

clone_size: -
v_call: TRBV6-1
d_call: -
j_call: TRBJ2-1
cdr3_nt: TGTGCCAGCCAGGGGAACCTCTACAATGAGCAGTTCTTC
cdr3_aa: CASQGNLYNEQFF

clone_size: -
v_call: TRBV6-1
d_call: TRBD1
j_call: TRBJ2-1
cdr3_nt: TGTGCCAGCAGTGAATGGGACAGGTCCACGAATGAGCAGTTCTTC
cdr3_aa: CASSEWDRSTNEQFF

clone_size: -
v_call: TRBV29-1
d_call: -
j_call: TRBJ1-2
cdr3_nt: TGCAGCGTTGAACGGTTCAACTATGGCTACACCTTC
cdr3_aa: CSVERFNYGYTF

clone_size: few
v_call: TRBV4-3
d_call: -
j_call: TRBJ2-3
cdr3_nt: TGCGCCAGCAGCCAAGATCTTTTACTTAGATACACAGATACGCAGTATTTT
cdr3_aa: CASSQDLLLRYTDTQYF

clone_size: -
v_call: TRBV7-2
d_call: -
j_call: TRBJ2-5
cdr3_nt: TGTGCCAGCAGCCGGGACTCCTTGGGGTTGAAGACCCAGTACTTC
cdr3_aa: CASSRDSLGLKTQYF